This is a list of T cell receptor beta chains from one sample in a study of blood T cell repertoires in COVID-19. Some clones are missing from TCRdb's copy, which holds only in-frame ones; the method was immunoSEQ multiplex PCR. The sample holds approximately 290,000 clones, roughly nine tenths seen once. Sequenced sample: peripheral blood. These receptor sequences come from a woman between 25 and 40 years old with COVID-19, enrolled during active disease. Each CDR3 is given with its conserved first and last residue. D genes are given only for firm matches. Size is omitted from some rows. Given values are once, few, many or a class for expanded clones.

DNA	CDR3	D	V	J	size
TGTGCCACCAGCAGAGACAGGGGGTGGGGGCAGCCCCAGCATTTT	CATSRDRGWGQPQHF	TRBD1	TRBV15	TRBJ1-5	.
TGTGCCAGCAGTTACCGGGACAAACAGCCCCAGCATTTT	CASSYRDKQPQHF	.	TRBV6-6	TRBJ1-5	.
TGTGCCAGCAGTTCTTCCGGACTGACAGGGTTTGGCTACACCTTC	CASSSSGLTGFGYTF	TRBD1	TRBV6-6	TRBJ1-2	.
TGCGCCAGCAGCCAATTCAACGAGCAGTACTTC	CASSQFNEQYF	.	TRBV4-1	TRBJ2-7	.
TGTGCCAGCAGTGGGGACAGGGGAAGCCATCAGCCCCAGCATTTT	CASSGDRGSHQPQHF	TRBD1	TRBV2	TRBJ1-5	.
TGTGCCAGCAGTGTTTCGCTAGCGGGCACCGGGGAGCTGTTTTTT	CASSVSLAGTGELFF	TRBD2	TRBV2	TRBJ2-2	.
TGCGCCAGCAGCATCGGGACTAGCGGATACACAGATACGCAGTATTTT	CASSIGTSGYTDTQYF	TRBD2	TRBV5-1	TRBJ2-3	once
TGTGCCAGCAGCCCCCTTAACAATGAGCAGTTCTTC	CASSPLNNEQFF	.	TRBV3-1/TRBV3-2	TRBJ2-1	.
TGTGCCAGCAGTTTTTACTACGAGCAGTACTTC	CASSFYYEQYF	.	TRBV6-6	TRBJ2-7	once
TGTGCCAGTAGACAGGGCCTCTTGCCCCTCCACTTT	CASRQGLLPLHF	.	TRBV19	TRBJ1-6	.
TGTGCCAGCAGTGAGCAACTAGCGGGGGGGAATGAGCAGTTCTTC	CASSEQLAGGNEQFF	TRBD2	TRBV2	TRBJ2-1	.
TGTGCCAGCAGCGTAGGAGGACAGGCTTACAATGAGCAGTTCTTC	CASSVGGQAYNEQFF	TRBD1	TRBV9	TRBJ2-1	.
TGTGCCAGCAGTTTCTTCGGACAGGGGCGGGGCACTGAAGCTTTCTTT	CASSFFGQGRGTEAFF	TRBD1	TRBV28	TRBJ1-1	.
TGCGCCAGCAGCTCTGGGACAAGCAAAACTAATGAAAAACTGTTTTTT	CASSSGTSKTNEKLFF	.	TRBV5-1	TRBJ1-4	.
TGCGCCAGCAGGGACACCGGGACTAGTTTTGAGACCCAGTACTTC	CASRDTGTSFETQYF	TRBD2	TRBV4-1	TRBJ2-5	.
TGTGCCAGCAGCCGACAGGGGTTCACAGATACGCAGTATTTT	CASSRQGFTDTQYF	TRBD1	TRBV13	TRBJ2-3	.
TGTGCCAGCAGTAATTCCGGAAAACTGTTTTTT	CASSNSGKLFF	.	TRBV12-3/TRBV12-4	TRBJ1-4	.
TGTGCCAGTAGTAACCCCTTTAGTCAGGACAACACCTTC	CASSNPFSQDNTF	.	TRBV19	TRBJ1-2	.
TGTGCCAGCAGAGGGGGAACCCGAGATTCACCCCTCCACTTT	CASRGGTRDSPLHF	.	TRBV28	TRBJ1-6	.
TGTGCCAGCAGCTTAACTCAGGGGGCATCGAACACCGGGGAGCTGTTTTTT	CASSLTQGASNTGELFF	TRBD1	TRBV7-8	TRBJ2-2	.
TGTGCCAGCAGGAAACAGGGTACGAATTCACCCCTCCACTTT	CASRKQGTNSPLHF	.	TRBV2	TRBJ1-6	.
TGTGCCAGCAGCATCCTCCAAGCTTTCTTT	CASSILQAFF	.	TRBV5-8	TRBJ1-1	.
TGTGCCAGCAGTGACCGGGGGGACAGGGGAGTGGGGAACACTGAAGCTTTCTTT	CASSDRGDRGVGNTEAFF	TRBD1	TRBV25-1	TRBJ1-1	.
TGTGCCAGCAGCCCTCCCGGGTCTGGAAACACCATATATTTT	CASSPPGSGNTIYF	.	TRBV13	TRBJ1-3	.
TGTGCCAGCAGCCAAGGATGGGGAGACGGCTCCTACGAGCAGTACTTC	CASSQGWGDGSYEQYF	.	TRBV3-1/TRBV3-2	TRBJ2-7	.
TGTGCCAGCTCACCAGCAGGGATTAGCTACAATGAGCAGTTCTTC	CASSPAGISYNEQFF	.	TRBV18	TRBJ2-1	.
TGTGCCAGCAGTCGGCGGGAGCCAGGAACCCAGTACTTC	CASSRREPGTQYF	TRBD2	TRBV27	TRBJ2-5	.
TGTGCCAGCAGCTTACGATACAGGGGAATAGACGAGCAGTACTTC	CASSLRYRGIDEQYF	TRBD1	TRBV7-8	TRBJ2-7	.
TGCGCCAGCAGCCAAGTACTCCCTTTAAGGGGAAAACTGTTTTTT	CASSQVLPLRGKLFF	.	TRBV4-1	TRBJ1-4	few
TGTGCCAGCAGCCCGCTTCCGAAACGGGGGAACACTGAAGCTTTCTTT	CASSPLPKRGNTEAFF	.	TRBV5-5	TRBJ1-1	.
TGTGCCAGCAGCCCCGCAAGGGGACTAGCGATCCACGAGCAGTACTTC	CASSPARGLAIHEQYF	TRBD2	TRBV3-1/TRBV3-2	TRBJ2-7	once
TGTGCCAGCAGTTTACAGTCCTACGAGCAGTACTTC	CASSLQSYEQYF	.	TRBV28	TRBJ2-7	.
TGTGCCAGCAGTGATAGCAGGGCCCTCTATAATTCACCCCTCCACTTT	CASSDSRALYNSPLHF	.	TRBV2	TRBJ1-6	.
TGTGCCAGCAGCCACACAAAGGACAGGGCATCTGGTGAGCAGTTCTTC	CASSHTKDRASGEQFF	TRBD1	TRBV7-9	TRBJ2-1	.
TGTGCCAGCAGCTTAGGACTCCCCTCCTACAATGAGCAGTTCTTC	CASSLGLPSYNEQFF	.	TRBV5-6	TRBJ2-1	.
TGCGCCAGCAGCTGGACAGGGGATCCTTATGGCTACACCTTC	CASSWTGDPYGYTF	TRBD1	TRBV5-1	TRBJ1-2	.
TGTGCCAGCAGCTGGGCAGGGGCTTTTAACTATGGCTACACCTTC	CASSWAGAFNYGYTF	.	TRBV5-6	TRBJ1-2	.
TGCGCCAGCAGTCCGGACTGGACAGGGCGCAGTCAGCCCCAGCATTTT	CASSPDWTGRSQPQHF	TRBD1	TRBV4-1	TRBJ1-5	.
TGCAGCGTTGAAATAAGAGCGAGCTCTGGAAACACCATATATTTT	CSVEIRASSGNTIYF	.	TRBV29-1	TRBJ1-3	.
TGTGCCAGCAGCTTGAATGGGGGCAGGGGTGAGCAGTTCTTC	CASSLNGGRGEQFF	.	TRBV5-8	TRBJ2-1	.
TGTGCCAGCAGCGTGGCGGGTTCGCATTCACCCCTCCACTTT	CASSVAGSHSPLHF	.	TRBV9	TRBJ1-6	.
TGCGCCAGCAGCTTGGCCAGGTTGAACACTGAAGCTTTCTTT	CASSLARLNTEAFF	.	TRBV5-1	TRBJ1-1	.
TGTGCCAGCAGCCGCGACCAGCGGGGGGGGCGGGACACCGGGGAGCTGTTTTTT	CASSRDQRGGRDTGELFF	TRBD2	TRBV5-4	TRBJ2-2	.
TGTGCCAGCAGCTTGGGGGGTTCACCCCTCCACTTT	CASSLGGSPLHF	.	TRBV7-2	TRBJ1-6	.
TGTGCCAGCAGCACGAGAACAGGGTGGGGAGAAAAACTGTTTTTT	CASSTRTGWGEKLFF	.	TRBV7-2	TRBJ1-4	.
TGCGCCAGCAGTGAGAAAGTATCCGGAGATGAGCAGTACTTC	CASSEKVSGDEQYF	.	TRBV10-1	TRBJ2-7	.
TGTGCCAGCAGTCAGGACACAGACCGGGTTTATGGCTACACCTTC	CASSQDTDRVYGYTF	.	TRBV27	TRBJ1-2	.
TGTGCCAGCAGCCCCCTGCTAGTGGCTCACACAGATACGCAGTATTTT	CASSPLLVAHTDTQYF	.	TRBV27	TRBJ2-3	.
TGTGCCAGCAGCTTAGTCGGTTTTGGAAACACCATATATTTT	CASSLVGFGNTIYF	.	TRBV7-9	TRBJ1-3	.
TGTGCCAGCAGCTTGAGAGGACAGGGGAATATCTACAATGAGCAGTTCTTC	CASSLRGQGNIYNEQFF	TRBD1	TRBV5-5	TRBJ2-1	.
TGTGCCAGCAGCAAAGGGGCCCTAGAGGGCTACACCTTC	CASSKGALEGYTF	.	TRBV2	TRBJ1-2	.
TGCGCCAGCAGCTACACTAGCGGGGGGGTGGCAGATACGCAGTATTTT	CASSYTSGGVADTQYF	TRBD2	TRBV4-1	TRBJ2-3	.
TGTGCCAGCAGCTTCTTCCTGACAGGGGGCTTAAAGAATGAAAAACTGTTTTTT	CASSFFLTGGLKNEKLFF	TRBD1	TRBV11-2	TRBJ1-4	.
TGTGCCAGTAGTCCCAGGGGCTCCTATGGCTACACCTTC	CASSPRGSYGYTF	.	TRBV19	TRBJ1-2	.
TGTGCCAGCAGCATGGGACAGGCGAGCTCCTACGAGCAGTACTTC	CASSMGQASSYEQYF	TRBD1	TRBV3-1/TRBV3-2	TRBJ2-7	.
TGTGCCAGCAGTGACAGGGGTGGTTCACCCCTCCACTTT	CASSDRGGSPLHF	.	TRBV2	TRBJ1-6	.
TGTGCCAGTAGTATAGGGGAGGGGATGATCACTGAAGCTTTCTTT	CASSIGEGMITEAFF	.	TRBV19	TRBJ1-1	.
TGTGCCAGTAGTTATAGCGGGACAGGGTATGGAGAGACCCAGTACTTC	CASSYSGTGYGETQYF	.	TRBV19	TRBJ2-5	.
TGTGCCAGCAGACCAGGACTAGCGGTGATGAACACCGGGGAGCTGTTTTTT	CASRPGLAVMNTGELFF	TRBD2	TRBV11-2	TRBJ2-2	few